This T cell receptor (beta chain) came from a study of blood T cell repertoires in COVID-19. Study context: COVID-19 samples from acute and convalescent phases originated in the United States, Italy and Spain. T cells, B-cell-depleted T cells, or PBMCs provided the cDNA or gDNA that served as material.

Per the original methods: Cell counts per sample came from amplifying reference gene primers. The table came from immunoSEQ multiplex PCR; TCRdb's copy has only in-frame clones and leaves some out. V and J calls and clone size come straight from that table; D and trimming were deduced from the DNA. The sample comprises 250,000 or so clones, 70% to 90% of which are singletons, and about 4% rests with the top ten. What was sequenced was PBMCs or T cells enriched from blood (not recorded which). This TCR was sampled from a woman aged 25 to 39 with acute COVID-19.

The CDR3 here is CASSLGSVADTQYF. The CDR3 coding sequence is TGTGCCAGCAGCTTAGGATCGGTGGCAGATACGCAGTATTTT. This chain joins TRBV7-8 and TRBJ2-3; D gene unclear. Germline V gene data show CDR1 as SGHVS and CDR2 as FQNEAQ. Deletions cut 1 base from V and 4 bases from J, with 9 bases between. The CDR3 covers 14 residues. Combining the CDR3 with reference TRBV7-8 and TRBJ2-3 gives the whole variable domain GAGVSQSPRYKVAKRGQDVALRCDPISGHVSLFWYQQALGQGPEFLTYFQNEAQLDKSGLPSDRFFAERPEGSVSTLKIQRTQQEDSAVYLCASSLGSVADTQYFGPGTRLTVL.